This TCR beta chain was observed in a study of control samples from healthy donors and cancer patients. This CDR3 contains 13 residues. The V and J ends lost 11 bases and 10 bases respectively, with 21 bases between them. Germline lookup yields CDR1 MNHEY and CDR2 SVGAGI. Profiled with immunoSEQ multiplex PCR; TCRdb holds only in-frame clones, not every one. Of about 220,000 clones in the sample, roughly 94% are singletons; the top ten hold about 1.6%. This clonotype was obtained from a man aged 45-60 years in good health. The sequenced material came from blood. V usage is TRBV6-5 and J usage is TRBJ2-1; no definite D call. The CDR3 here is CAAFTSTVGEQFF. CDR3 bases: TGTGCCGCGTTTACATCGACGGTCGGGGAGCAGTTCTTC.